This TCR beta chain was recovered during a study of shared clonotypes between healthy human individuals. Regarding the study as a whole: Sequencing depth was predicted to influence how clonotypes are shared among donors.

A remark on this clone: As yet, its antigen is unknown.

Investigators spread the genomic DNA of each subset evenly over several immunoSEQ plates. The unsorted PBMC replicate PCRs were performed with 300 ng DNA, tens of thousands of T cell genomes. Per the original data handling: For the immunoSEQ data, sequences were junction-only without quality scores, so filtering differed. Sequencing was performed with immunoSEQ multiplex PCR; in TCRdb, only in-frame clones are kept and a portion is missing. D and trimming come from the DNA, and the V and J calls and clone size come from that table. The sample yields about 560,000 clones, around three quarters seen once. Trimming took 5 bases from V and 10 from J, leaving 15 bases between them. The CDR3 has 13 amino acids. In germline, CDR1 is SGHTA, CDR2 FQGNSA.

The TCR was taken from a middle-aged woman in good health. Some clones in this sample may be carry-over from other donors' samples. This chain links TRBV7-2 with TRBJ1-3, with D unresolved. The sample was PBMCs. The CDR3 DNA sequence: TGTGCCAGCAGCCCGGCGACGGGAGGAACCATATATTTT. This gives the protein CASSPATGGTIYF.